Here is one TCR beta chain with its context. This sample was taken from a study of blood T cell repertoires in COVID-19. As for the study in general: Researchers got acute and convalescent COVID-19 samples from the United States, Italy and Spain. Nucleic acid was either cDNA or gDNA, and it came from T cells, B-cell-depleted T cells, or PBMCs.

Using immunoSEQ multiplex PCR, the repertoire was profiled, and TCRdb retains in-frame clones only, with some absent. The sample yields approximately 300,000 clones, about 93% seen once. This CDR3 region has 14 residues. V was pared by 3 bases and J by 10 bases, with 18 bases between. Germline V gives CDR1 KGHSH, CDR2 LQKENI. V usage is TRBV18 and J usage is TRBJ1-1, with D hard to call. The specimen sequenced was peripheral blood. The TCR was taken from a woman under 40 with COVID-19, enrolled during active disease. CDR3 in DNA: TGTGCCAGCTCACCTTATCCGGGATTGGTGGGAGCTTTCTTT. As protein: CASSPYPGLVGAFF.